The present entry profiles one T cell receptor beta chain with its context. Its specificity is unknown. This PCR relied on a set of 60 Vbeta primers and 13 Jbeta primers. Data came from immunoSEQ multiplex PCR; TCRdb stores just in-frame clones and leaves some out. The sample holds over 100,000 clones, approximately 71% seen once. The record originates from a study of cytomegalovirus exposure and HLA in healthy donors. Points from the study as a whole: Because they were indistinguishable, some V segments, including TRBV6-2 and TRBV6-3, were excluded. Previous analysis showed most TCR beta V segments were productive about 90% or about 30% of the time.

V shed 0 bases and J shed 4 bases, with 7 bases lying between them. This CDR3 comprises 13 residues. CDR1 and CDR2 (germline): SGHRS, YFSETQ. Sequencing was done on a sample of PBMCs. This clonotype was obtained from a man aged 40-55 years in good health and CMV-seronegative. The chain couples TRBV5-1 to TRBJ1-2; a weak D match, TRBD1 (6 bases). The CDR3 spells CASSLETGYGYTF. The CDR3 DNA reads TGCGCCAGCAGCTTGGAGACAGGCTATGGCTACACCTTC.